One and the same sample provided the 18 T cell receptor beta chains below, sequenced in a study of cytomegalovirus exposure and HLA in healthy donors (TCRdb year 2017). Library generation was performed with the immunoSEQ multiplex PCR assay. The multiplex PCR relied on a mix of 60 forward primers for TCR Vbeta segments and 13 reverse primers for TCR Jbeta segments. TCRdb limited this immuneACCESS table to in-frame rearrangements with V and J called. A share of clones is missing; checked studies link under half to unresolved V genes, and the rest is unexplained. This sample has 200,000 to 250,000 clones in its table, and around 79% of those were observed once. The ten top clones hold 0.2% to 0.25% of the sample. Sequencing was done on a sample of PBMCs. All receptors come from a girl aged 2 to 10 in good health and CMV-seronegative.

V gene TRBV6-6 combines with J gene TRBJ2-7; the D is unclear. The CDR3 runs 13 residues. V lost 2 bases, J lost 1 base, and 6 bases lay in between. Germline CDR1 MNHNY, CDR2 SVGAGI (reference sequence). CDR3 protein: CASSYLFSYEQYF. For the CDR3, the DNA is TGTGCCAGCAGTTACCTCTTTTCCTACGAGCAGTACTTC.

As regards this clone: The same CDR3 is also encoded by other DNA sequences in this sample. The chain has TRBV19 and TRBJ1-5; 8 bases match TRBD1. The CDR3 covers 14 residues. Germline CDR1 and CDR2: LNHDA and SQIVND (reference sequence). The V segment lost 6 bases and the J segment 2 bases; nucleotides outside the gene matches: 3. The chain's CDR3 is CASSMGQGNQPQHF. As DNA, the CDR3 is TGTGCCAGTAGCATGGGACAGGGCAATCAGCCCCAGCATTTT.

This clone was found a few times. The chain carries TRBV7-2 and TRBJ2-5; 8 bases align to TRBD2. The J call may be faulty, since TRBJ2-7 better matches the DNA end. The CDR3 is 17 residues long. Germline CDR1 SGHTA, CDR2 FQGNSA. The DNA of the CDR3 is TGTGCCAGCAGCTTAGGGCCCACTAGCGGTTCATCCTACGAGCAGTACTTC. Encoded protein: CASSLGPTSGSSYEQYF.

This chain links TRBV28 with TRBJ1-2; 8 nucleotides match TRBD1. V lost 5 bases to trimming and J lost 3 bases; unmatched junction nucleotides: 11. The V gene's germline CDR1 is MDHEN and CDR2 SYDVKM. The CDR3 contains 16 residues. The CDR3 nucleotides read TGTGCCAGCAGTGCCCTACCGGGACAGGAGGACTATGGCTACACCTTC. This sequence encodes CASSALPGQEDYGYTF.

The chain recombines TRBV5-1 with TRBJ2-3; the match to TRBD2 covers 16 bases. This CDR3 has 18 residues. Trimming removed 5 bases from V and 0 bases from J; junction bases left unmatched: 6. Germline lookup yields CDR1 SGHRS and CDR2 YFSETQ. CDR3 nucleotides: TGCGCCAGCAGGATCCCGGGACTAGCGGGGGGGAGCACAGATACGCAGTATTTT. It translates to CASRIPGLAGGSTDTQYF.

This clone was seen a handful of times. CDR3 sequence: CASSWDRGPYGYTF. For the CDR3, the DNA is TGTGCCAGCAGCTGGGACAGGGGGCCCTATGGCTACACCTTC. This chain uses TRBV7-2 with TRBJ1-2, with TRBD1 identical over 12 bases. This CDR3 comprises 14 residues. Trimming took 4 bases from V and 4 from J; bases not matched to a gene: 1. Germline CDR1 and CDR2: SGHTA and FQGNSA. Drawing the rest from reference TRBV7-2 and TRBJ1-2, the complete variable domain is GAGVSQSPSNKVTEKGKDVELRCDPISGHTALYWYRQSLGQGLEFLIYFQGNSAPDKSGLPSDRFSAERTGGSVSTLTIQRTQQEDSAVYLCASSWDRGPYGYTFGSGTRLTVV.

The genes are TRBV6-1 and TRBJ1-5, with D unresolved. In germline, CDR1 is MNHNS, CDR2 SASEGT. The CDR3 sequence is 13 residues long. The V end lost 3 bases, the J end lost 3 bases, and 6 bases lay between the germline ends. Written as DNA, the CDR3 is TGTGCCAGCAGTGAGAGGGCCAATCAGCCCCAGCATTTT. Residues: CASSERANQPQHF.

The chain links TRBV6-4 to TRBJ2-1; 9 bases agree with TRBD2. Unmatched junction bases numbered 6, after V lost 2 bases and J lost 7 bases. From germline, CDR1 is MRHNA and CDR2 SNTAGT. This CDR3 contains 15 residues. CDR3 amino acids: CASSDAGGPGNEQFF. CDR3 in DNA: TGTGCCAGCAGTGACGCGGGAGGGCCGGGAAATGAGCAGTTCTTC.

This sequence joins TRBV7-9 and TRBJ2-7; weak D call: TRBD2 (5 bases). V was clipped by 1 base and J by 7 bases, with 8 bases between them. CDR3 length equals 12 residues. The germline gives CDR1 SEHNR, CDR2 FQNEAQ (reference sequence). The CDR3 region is CASSLETIEQYF. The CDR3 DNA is TGTGCCAGCAGCTTAGAGACTATAGAGCAGTACTTC.

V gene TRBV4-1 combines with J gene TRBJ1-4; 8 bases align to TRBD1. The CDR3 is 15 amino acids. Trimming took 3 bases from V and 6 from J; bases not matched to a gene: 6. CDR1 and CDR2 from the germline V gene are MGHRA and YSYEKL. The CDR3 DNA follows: TGCGCCAGCAGCCAGGAGGACAGGGATTATGAAAAACTGTTTTTT. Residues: CASSQEDRDYEKLFF.

The CDR3 coding sequence is TGTGCCAGCAGCTTGGAAGGGGACGAGCAGTACTTC. Its protein product is CASSLEGDEQYF. The rearrangement uses TRBV11-1 and TRBJ2-7; perhaps TRBD1 as D (5 bases). The CDR3 contains 12 residues. V lost 3 bases and J lost 5, with 8 bases in between. The germline CDR1 and CDR2 sequences are SGHAT and FQDESV (reference sequence).

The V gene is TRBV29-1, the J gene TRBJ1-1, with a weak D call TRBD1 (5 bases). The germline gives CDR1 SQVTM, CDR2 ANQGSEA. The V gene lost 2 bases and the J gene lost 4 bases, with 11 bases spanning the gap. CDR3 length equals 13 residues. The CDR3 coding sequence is TGCAGCGTTGAACAGGGTTTCGGCACTGAAGCTTTCTTT. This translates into CSVEQGFGTEAFF.

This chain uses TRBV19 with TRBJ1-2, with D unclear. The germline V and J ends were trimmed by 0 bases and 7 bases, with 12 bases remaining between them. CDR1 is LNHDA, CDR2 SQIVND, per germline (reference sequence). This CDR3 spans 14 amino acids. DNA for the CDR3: TGTGCCAGTAGTATAGATAACGGGTACGGTGGCTACACCTTC. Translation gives CASSIDNGYGGYTF. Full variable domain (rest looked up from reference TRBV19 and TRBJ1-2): DGGITQSPKYLFRKEGQNVTLSCEQNLNHDAMYWYRQDPGQGLRLIYYSQIVNDFQKGDIAEGYSVSREKKESFPLTVTSAQKNPTAFYLCASSIDNGYGGYTFGSGTRLTVV.

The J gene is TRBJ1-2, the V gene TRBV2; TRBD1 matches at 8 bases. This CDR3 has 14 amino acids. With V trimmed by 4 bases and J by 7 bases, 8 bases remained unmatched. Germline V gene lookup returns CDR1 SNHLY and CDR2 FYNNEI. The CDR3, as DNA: TGTGCCAGCAGTGTTAACCAGGGGGCGGTTGGCTACACCTTC. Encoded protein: CASSVNQGAVGYTF.

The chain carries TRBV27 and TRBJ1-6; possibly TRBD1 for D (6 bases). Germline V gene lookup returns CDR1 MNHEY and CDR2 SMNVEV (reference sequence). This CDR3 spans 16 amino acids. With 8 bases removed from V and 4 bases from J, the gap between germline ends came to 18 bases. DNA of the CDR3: TGTGCCAGCCGAGAAGTTGGGGGACATTATAATTCACCCCTCCACTTT. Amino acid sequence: CASREVGGHYNSPLHF.

CDR3 region: CASSRGSRGPEAFF. CDR3 sequence (DNA): TGCGCCAGCAGCCGGGGGTCCAGGGGGCCGGAAGCTTTCTTT. This chain connects TRBV4-1 to TRBJ1-1; 8 bases match TRBD1. Germline V gives CDR1 MGHRA, CDR2 YSYEKL. The CDR3 is 14 residues long. Losses at the gene ends were 4 bases for V and 8 bases for J; bases not matched to a gene: 9.

The CDR3 reads CASSLAGQGAPNEKLFF. The DNA of the CDR3 is TGTGCCAGCAGCTTAGCGGGACAGGGGGCCCCTAATGAAAAACTGTTTTTT. The rearrangement links TRBV7-9 to TRBJ1-4; 12 bases match TRBD1. With 0 bases clipped from V and 3 bases from J, the junction kept 2 bases outside the gene matches. Per the germline V gene, CDR1 is SEHNR and CDR2 is FQNEAQ (reference sequence). The CDR3 spans 17 residues.

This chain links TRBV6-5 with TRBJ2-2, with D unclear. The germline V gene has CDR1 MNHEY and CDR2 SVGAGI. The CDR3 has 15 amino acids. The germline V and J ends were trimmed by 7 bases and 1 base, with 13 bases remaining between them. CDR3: CASTYGQLNTGELFF. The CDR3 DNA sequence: TGTGCCAGCACCTACGGTCAACTGAACACCGGGGAGCTGTTTTTT.